This T cell receptor beta chain derives from a study of blood T cell repertoires in COVID-19. For the study at large: Samples came from the United States, Italy and Spain, spanning acute and convalescent COVID-19.

In the original processing: Researchers report that nucleated cell counts were estimated from reference gene primer amplification. This table comes from immunoSEQ multiplex PCR, and its TCRdb copy is limited to in-frame clones, with some not included. V and J calls and clone size are copied from that table; D and trimming were computed from the DNA. The sample contains 100,000 to 120,000 clones, 65% to 90% of which appear only once. Trimming removed 4 bases at V and 3 bases at J, with 14 bases between. The germline gives CDR1 SGHRS, CDR2 YFSETQ. This CDR3 contains 14 residues. This chain connects TRBV5-1 to TRBJ2-7; tentative D call: TRBD2 (5 bases). The sample consisted of peripheral blood. The receptor was isolated from a man in his fifties or sixties with acute or convalescent COVID-19. As DNA, the CDR3 is TGCGCCAGCAGCCCCGTGGACGGGAACTACGAGCAGTACTTC. Translation: CASSPVDGNYEQYF.